This T cell receptor beta chain was identified during a study of blood T cell repertoires in COVID-19. Across the whole study: Spain, Italy and the United States supplied samples that represented acute and convalescent COVID-19. Sources were T cells, B-cell-depleted T cells, or PBMCs; the material itself was cDNA or gDNA.

In the authors' methods: Estimates of nucleated cell counts were drawn from the amplification of reference gene primers. Here immunoSEQ multiplex PCR was the method, and the copy in TCRdb shows in-frame clones only, minus some. Clone size and V and J calls were adopted from that table, with D and trimming inferred from the DNA. Counted here are 35,000 to 50,000 clones, approximately 88% occurring once; the ten biggest clones make up approximately 15%. The germline V and J ends were trimmed by 0 bases and 2 bases, with 9 bases remaining between them. Germline CDR1 reads SGHTA; CDR2 reads FQGNSA. This CDR3 has 15 residues.

The source material was peripheral blood. This clonotype was sampled from a man between 60 and 75 years old with active COVID-19. The rearrangement uses TRBV7-2 and TRBJ2-3; D unresolved. The CDR3 DNA follows: TGTGCCAGCAGCTTAGCCCCCTACGACACAGATACGCAGTATTTT. Translated: CASSLAPYDTDTQYF.